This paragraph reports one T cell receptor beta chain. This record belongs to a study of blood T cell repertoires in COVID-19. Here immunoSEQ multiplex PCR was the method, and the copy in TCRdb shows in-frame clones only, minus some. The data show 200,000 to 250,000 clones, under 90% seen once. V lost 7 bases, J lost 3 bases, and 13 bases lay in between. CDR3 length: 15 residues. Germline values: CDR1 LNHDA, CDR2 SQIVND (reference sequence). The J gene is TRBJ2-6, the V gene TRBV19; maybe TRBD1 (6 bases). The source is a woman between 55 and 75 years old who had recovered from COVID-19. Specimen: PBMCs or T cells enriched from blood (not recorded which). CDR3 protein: CASNRVPLGANVLTF. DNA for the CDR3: TGTGCCAGTAACAGGGTCCCACTTGGGGCCAACGTCCTGACTTTC.